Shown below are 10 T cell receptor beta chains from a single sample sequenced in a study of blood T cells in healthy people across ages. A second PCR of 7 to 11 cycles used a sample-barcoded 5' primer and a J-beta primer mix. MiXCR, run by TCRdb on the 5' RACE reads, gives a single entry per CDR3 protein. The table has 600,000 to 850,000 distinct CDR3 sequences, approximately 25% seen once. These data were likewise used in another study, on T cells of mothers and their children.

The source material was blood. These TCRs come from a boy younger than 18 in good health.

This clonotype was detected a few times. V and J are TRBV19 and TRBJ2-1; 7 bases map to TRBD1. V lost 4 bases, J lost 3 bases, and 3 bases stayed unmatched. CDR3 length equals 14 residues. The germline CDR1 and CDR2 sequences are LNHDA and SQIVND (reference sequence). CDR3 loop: CASSNRGFYNEQFF. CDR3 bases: TGTGCCAGTAGTAACAGGGGCTTCTACAATGAGCAGTTCTTC.

This CDR3 reads CASSYPRGRVAEAFF. As DNA, the CDR3 is TGTGCCAGCAGTTACCCCAGGGGGCGCGTGGCTGAAGCTTTCTTT. V gene TRBV6-2 or TRBV6-3 combines with J gene TRBJ1-1; 8 nucleotides line up with TRBD1. The V gene end was trimmed by 2 bases and the J gene end by 6 bases; junction bases not matched to a gene: 8. CDR1 MNHEY and CDR2 SVGEGT come from the germline V gene. The CDR3 runs 15 residues.

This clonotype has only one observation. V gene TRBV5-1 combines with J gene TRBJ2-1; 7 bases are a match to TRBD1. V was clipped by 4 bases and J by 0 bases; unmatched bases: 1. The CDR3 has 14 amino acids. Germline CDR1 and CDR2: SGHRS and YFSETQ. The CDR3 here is CASSTGDSYNEQFF. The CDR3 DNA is TGCGCCAGCAGCACAGGGGACTCCTACAATGAGCAGTTCTTC.

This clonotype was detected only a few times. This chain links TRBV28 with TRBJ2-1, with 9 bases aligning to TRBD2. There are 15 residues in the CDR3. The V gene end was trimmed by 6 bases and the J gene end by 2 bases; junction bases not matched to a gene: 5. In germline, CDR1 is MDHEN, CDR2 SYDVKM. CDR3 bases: TGTGCCAGCAGCATTAGCGGGAGTACCTACAATGAGCAGTTCTTC. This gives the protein CASSISGSTYNEQFF.

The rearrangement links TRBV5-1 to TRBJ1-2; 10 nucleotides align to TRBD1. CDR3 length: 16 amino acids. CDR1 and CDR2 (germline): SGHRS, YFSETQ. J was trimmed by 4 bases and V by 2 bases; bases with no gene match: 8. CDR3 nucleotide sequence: TGCGCCAGCAGCTTCGCGTCGGGACAGGGGACCTATGGCTACACCTTC. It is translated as CASSFASGQGTYGYTF.

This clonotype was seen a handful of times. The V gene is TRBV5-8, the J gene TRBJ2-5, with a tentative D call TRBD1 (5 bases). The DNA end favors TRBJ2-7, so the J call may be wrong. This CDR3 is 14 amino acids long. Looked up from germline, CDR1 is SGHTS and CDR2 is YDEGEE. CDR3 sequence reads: CASSRSTASYEQYF. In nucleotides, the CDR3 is TGTGCCAGCAGCCGATCGACAGCTTCCTACGAGCAGTACTTC.

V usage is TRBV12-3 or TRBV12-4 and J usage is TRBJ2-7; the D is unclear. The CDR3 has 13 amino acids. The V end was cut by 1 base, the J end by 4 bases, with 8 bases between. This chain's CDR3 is CASSLGRRYEQYF. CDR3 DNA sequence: TGTGCCAGCAGTTTAGGGCGACGATACGAGCAGTACTTC.

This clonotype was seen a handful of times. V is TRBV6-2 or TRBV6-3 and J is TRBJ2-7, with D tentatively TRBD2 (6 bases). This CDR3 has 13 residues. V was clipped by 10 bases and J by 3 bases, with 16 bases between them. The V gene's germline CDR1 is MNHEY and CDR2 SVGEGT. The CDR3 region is CATTAREYYEQYF. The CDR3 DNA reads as TGTGCCACCACAGCTCGGGAGTACTACGAGCAGTACTTC.

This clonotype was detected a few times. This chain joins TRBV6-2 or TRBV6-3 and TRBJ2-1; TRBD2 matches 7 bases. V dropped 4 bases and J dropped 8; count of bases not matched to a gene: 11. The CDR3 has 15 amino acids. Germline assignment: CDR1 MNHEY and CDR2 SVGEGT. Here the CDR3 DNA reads TGTGCCAGCAGTTTTCAGGGAGGGAAAATCGATGAGCAGTTCTTC. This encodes CASSFQGGKIDEQFF.

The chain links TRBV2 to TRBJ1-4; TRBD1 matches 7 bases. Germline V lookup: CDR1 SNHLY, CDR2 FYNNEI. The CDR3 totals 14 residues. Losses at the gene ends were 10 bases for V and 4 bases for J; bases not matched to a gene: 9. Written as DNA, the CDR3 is TGTGCCAAGGGCGGGACAGTTAATAATGAAAAACTGTTTTTT. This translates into CAKGGTVNNEKLFF.